The 8 T cell receptor beta chains listed next were all sequenced from one sample in a study of T cell responses to AZD1222 COVID-19 vaccine. The data were produced by immunoSEQ multiplex PCR, yet TCRdb's version contains in-frame clones alone and is incomplete. The sample records tens of thousands of clones, approximately 88% being singletons. Sequencing used peripheral blood, obtained on day 0 of AZD1222 vaccination. These receptors were collected from an adult in good health.

DNA for the CDR3: TGTGCCATACTTTACGGGACTAGCGGGAGCTCCTACGAGCAGTACTTC. Residues: CAILYGTSGSSYEQYF. V usage is TRBV21-1 and J usage is TRBJ2-7; no DNA check was done on the table's D call, TRBD2. TRBV21-1 corresponds to a pseudogene. This CDR3 has 16 residues.

The V and J genes are TRBV19 and TRBJ1-4; 9 bases fit TRBD1. This CDR3 comprises 16 residues. V trimming: 7 bases; J trimming: 8 bases; junction bases outside the gene matches: 14. CDR1 LNHDA and CDR2 SQIVND come from the germline V gene (reference sequence). CDR3 coding DNA: TGTGCCAGTAAAGATACAGGGGGCGTCTATGACGAAAAACTGTTTTTT. Amino acid sequence: CASKDTGGVYDEKLFF. Drawing the rest from reference TRBV19 and TRBJ1-4, the complete variable domain is DGGITQSPKYLFRKEGQNVTLSCEQNLNHDAMYWYRQDPGQGLRLIYYSQIVNDFQKGDIAEGYSVSREKKESFPLTVTSAQKNPTAFYLCASKDTGGVYDEKLFFGSGTQLSVL.

The CDR3 reads CASSQDGGGSGADTQYF. The CDR3, as DNA: TGCGCCAGCAGCCAAGATGGGGGCGGGAGTGGGGCAGATACGCAGTATTTT. The chain employs TRBV4-1 and TRBJ2-3; D perhaps matches TRBD2 (7 bases). The V end lost 0 bases, the J end lost 4 bases, and 17 bases lay between the germline ends. In germline, CDR1 is MGHRA, CDR2 YSYEKL. The CDR3 is 17 residues long.

V and J are TRBV27 and TRBJ2-2; the D is unclear. CDR1 and CDR2 from the germline V gene are MNHEY and SMNVEV (reference sequence). The V end was cut by 4 bases, the J end by 1 base, with 16 bases between. The CDR3 has 17 amino acids. As DNA, the CDR3 is TGTGCCAGCAGTTCCGCCTCAGGAAGCGAGAACACCGGGGAGCTGTTTTTT. Amino acid sequence: CASSSASGSENTGELFF.

This rearrangement joins TRBV18 to TRBJ2-6; D perhaps matches TRBD2 (5 bases). Germline CDR1 and CDR2: KGHSH and LQKENI. The germline V and J ends were trimmed by 5 bases and 2 bases, with 10 bases remaining between them. This CDR3 has 15 residues. The CDR3 DNA reads as TGTGCCAGCTCATCAGGCGGGCCTGGGGCCAACGTCCTGACTTTC. It codes for CASSSGGPGANVLTF.

The chain links TRBV5-6 to TRBJ1-2; a possible D gene is TRBD1 (5 bases). The CDR3 extends over 14 amino acids. The germline V gene has CDR1 SGHDT and CDR2 YYEEEE. V lost 2 bases, J lost 0 bases, and 8 bases lay in between. The CDR3 nucleotides are TGTGCCAGCAGCTTAGGGGTTTCTAACTATGGCTACACCTTC. Amino acids: CASSLGVSNYGYTF.

The chain couples TRBV5-1 to TRBJ2-1; 7 nucleotides line up with TRBD1. CDR1 is SGHRS and CDR2 is YFSETQ in the germline V gene. The CDR3 is 14 amino acids. J lost 3 bases, V lost 4 bases, and 4 bases had no gene match. The CDR3 loop is CASSPGQSYNEQFF. The CDR3 coding sequence is TGCGCCAGCAGCCCGGGACAGAGCTACAATGAGCAGTTCTTC.

The rearrangement links TRBV28 to TRBJ1-5; 9 bases are shared with TRBD1. V lost 5 bases to trimming and J lost 5 bases; unmatched junction nucleotides: 10. From germline, CDR1 is MDHEN and CDR2 SYDVKM. The CDR3 consists of 16 residues. The CDR3: CASSPRTGADYQPQHF. CDR3 bases: TGTGCCAGCAGTCCCCGGACAGGGGCTGATTATCAGCCCCAGCATTTT.